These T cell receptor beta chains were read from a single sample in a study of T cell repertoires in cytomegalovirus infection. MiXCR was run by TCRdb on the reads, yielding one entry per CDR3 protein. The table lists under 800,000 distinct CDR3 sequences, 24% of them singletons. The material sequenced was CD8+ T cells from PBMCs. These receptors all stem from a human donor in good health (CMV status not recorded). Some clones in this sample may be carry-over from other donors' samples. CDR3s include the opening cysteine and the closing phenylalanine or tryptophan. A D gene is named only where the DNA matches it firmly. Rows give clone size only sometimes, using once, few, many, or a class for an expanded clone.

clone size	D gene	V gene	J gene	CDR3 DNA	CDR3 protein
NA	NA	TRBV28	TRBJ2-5	TGTGCCAGCAGTCGGGGAAAAGGCGGGGACGGAGAGACCCAGTACTTC	CASSRGKGGDGETQYF
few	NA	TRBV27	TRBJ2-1	TGTGCCAGCAGTTTTAGGGCCAATGAGCAGTTCTTC	CASSFRANEQFF
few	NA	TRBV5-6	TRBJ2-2	TGTGCCAGCAGCTTTGGGGAGACCGGGGAGCTGTTTTTT	CASSFGETGELFF
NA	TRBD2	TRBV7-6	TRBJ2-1	TGTGCCAGCAGTCCTTGGCTAGCGGGGGAGTACAATGAGCAGTTCTTC	CASSPWLAGEYNEQFF
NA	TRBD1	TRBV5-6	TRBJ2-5	TGTGCCAGCAGCAACCAAGGGACAGAAGAGACCCAGTACTTC	CASSNQGTEETQYF
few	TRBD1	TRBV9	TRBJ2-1	TGTGCCAGCAGCGTATATGGGACAGATTACAATGAGCAGTTCTTC	CASSVYGTDYNEQFF
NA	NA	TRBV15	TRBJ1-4	TGTGCCACCAGCAGACTAGGAGATCCGGGGAATCTCTCAACTAATGAAAAACTGTTTTTT	CATSRLGDPGNLSTNEKLFF
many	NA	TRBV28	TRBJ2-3	TGTGCCAGCAGTTCACACGAGGACGCCGTAGATACGCAGTATTTT	CASSSHEDAVDTQYF
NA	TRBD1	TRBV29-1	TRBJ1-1	TGCAGCGTGAGAGGGGGCGCGATGAACACTGAAGCTTTCTTT	CSVRGGAMNTEAFF
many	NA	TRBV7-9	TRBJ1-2	TGTGCCAGCAGCGGCGTTGTCGGGGTCGGCTATGGCTACACCTTC	CASSGVVGVGYGYTF
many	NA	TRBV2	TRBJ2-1	TGTGCCATCCCAGGGGGGCAGAGCTCCTACAATGAGCAGTTCTTC	CAIPGGQSSYNEQFF
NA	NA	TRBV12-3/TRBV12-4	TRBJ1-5	TGTGCCAGCAGTACCGGGAGGGGGGCCACTCAGCCCCAGCATTTT	CASSTGRGATQPQHF
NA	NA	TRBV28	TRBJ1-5	TGTGCCAGCAGTCGACAGGAAAATAGCAATCAGCCCCAGCATTTT	CASSRQENSNQPQHF
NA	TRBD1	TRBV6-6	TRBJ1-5	TGTGCCAGCTCAGCTAAGGACAGGGGCAGCAATCAGCCCCAGCATTTT	CASSAKDRGSNQPQHF
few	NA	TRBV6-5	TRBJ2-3	TGTGCCAGCAGTTACCGGGAGCGAGGGAACGGCAGGGATACGCAGTATTTT	CASSYRERGNGRDTQYF
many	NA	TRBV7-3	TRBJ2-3	TGTGCCAGCAGCTTAACGACGTCCGGTACGCAGTATTTT	CASSLTTSGTQYF
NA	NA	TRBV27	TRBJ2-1	TGTGCCAGCAGTTCTACCCCGGTGGGGGGGGGCATCTACAATGAGCAGTTCTTC	CASSSTPVGGGIYNEQFF
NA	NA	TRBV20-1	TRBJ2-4	TGCAGTGCTTGGGACGAATTTCAGTACTTC	CSAWDEFQYF
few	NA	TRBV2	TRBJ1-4	TGTGCCAGCAGTGCGCCCCGGGGATCAAGTGAAAAACTGTTTTTT	CASSAPRGSSEKLFF
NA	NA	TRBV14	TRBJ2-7	TGTGCCAGCAGCCATTTCTCTAGGAGCAACGAGCAGTACTTC	CASSHFSRSNEQYF
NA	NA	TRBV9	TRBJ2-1	TGTGCCAGCAGCGTACAGGGGGGGTCGAGGAATGAGCAGTTCTTC	CASSVQGGSRNEQFF
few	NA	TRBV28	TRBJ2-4	TGTGCCAGCAGTTTATTTACAAATTTAGCCAAAAACATTCAGTACTTC	CASSLFTNLAKNIQYF
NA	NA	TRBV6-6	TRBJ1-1	TGTGCCAGCAGTTGGGGGATCGTGGGCACTGAAGCTTTCTTT	CASSWGIVGTEAFF
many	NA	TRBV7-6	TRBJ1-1	TGTGCCAGCAGCTTAGGGGTTTTGGGCACTGAAGCTTTCTTT	CASSLGVLGTEAFF
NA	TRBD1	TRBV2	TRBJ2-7	TGTGCCAGCATCCAAAGGGACAGGCTAGGCACCTACGAGCAGTACTTC	CASIQRDRLGTYEQYF
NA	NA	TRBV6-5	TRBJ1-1	TGTGCCAGCGGCTCAGGGGTCCCGGGGTACACTGAAGCTTTCTTT	CASGSGVPGYTEAFF
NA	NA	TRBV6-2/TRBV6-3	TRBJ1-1	TGTGCCAGCAGTTACGGGGTCCCGAACACTGAAGCTTTCTTT	CASSYGVPNTEAFF
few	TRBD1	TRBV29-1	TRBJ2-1	TGCAGCGTTGAAGCAACAGGGGTTATCTGGGATGAGCAGTTCTTC	CSVEATGVIWDEQFF
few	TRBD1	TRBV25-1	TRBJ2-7	TGTGCCAGCGAAACTACCGGGACAGGGCGCTACGAGCAGTACTTC	CASETTGTGRYEQYF
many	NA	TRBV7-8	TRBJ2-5	TGTGCCAGCAGCCCGGAGTTGGAGACCCAGTACTTC	CASSPELETQYF
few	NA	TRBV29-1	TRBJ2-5	TGCAGCGTTGAAACAACTCTCCACCGGCTGGGAGAGACCCAGTACTTC	CSVETTLHRLGETQYF
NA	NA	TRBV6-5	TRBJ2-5	TGTGCCAGCATTAATGGAGAGACCCAGTACTTC	CASINGETQYF
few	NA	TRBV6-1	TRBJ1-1	TGTGCCAGCAGTGAAGGACGGGTGAACACTGAAGCTTTCTTT	CASSEGRVNTEAFF
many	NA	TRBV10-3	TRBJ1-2	TGTGCCATCCCCGGGCGGGGGACGCAGCATGGCTACACCTTC	CAIPGRGTQHGYTF
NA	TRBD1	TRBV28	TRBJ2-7	TGTGCCAGCAGTTCCCGGGTGGGGGACAGGGTCTCCTACGAGCAGTACTTC	CASSSRVGDRVSYEQYF
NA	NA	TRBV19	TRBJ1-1	TGTGCCAGTAGTATCCGGGGTAGTACTGAAGCTTTCTTT	CASSIRGSTEAFF
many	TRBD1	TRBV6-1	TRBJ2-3	TGTGCCAGCAGTCACCACGATTACAGGGGCCCTAGCACAGATACGCAGTATTTT	CASSHHDYRGPSTDTQYF
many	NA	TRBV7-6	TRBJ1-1	TGTGCCAGCAGCCCTAGGGAGGGGACCGGGGGGTCTGAAGCTTTCTTT	CASSPREGTGGSEAFF
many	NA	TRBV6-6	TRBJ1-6	TGTGCCAGCAATGTAGGGACAAACAATTCACCCCTCCACTTT	CASNVGTNNSPLHF
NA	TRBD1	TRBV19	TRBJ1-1	TGTGCCAGTAGTATCGGAGGGGGCTGGACTGAAGCTTTCTTT	CASSIGGGWTEAFF
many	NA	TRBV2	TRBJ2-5	TGTGCCAGCAGGGAGGGACAGCCCCAAGAGACCCAGTACTTC	CASREGQPQETQYF
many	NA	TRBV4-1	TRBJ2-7	TGCGCCAGCAGCCAAGTGAGAGGGAGCGGCGAGCAGTACTTC	CASSQVRGSGEQYF
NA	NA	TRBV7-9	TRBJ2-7	TGTGCCAGCAGCTTAGCCGCGAACCCCTACGAGCAGTACTTC	CASSLAANPYEQYF
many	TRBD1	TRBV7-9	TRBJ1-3	TGTGCCAGCAGCTCAGGGACAGGGGGCTCTGGAAACACCATATATTTT	CASSSGTGGSGNTIYF
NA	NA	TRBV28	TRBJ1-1	TGTGCCAGCAGTTTTCTTCAGTATATGAACACTGAAGCTTTCTTT	CASSFLQYMNTEAFF
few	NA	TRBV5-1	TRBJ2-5	TGCGCCAGCAGCTTGGTTTCAGTTGGGGAGACCCAGTACTTC	CASSLVSVGETQYF
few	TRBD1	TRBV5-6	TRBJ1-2	TGTGCCAGCAGCTTGGGGTGGGGACAGGGCCCCGATAACTATGGCTACACCTTC	CASSLGWGQGPDNYGYTF
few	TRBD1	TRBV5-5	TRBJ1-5	TGTGCCAGCAGCTTTGCGGGACAGGGGAGCAATCAGCCCCAGCATTTT	CASSFAGQGSNQPQHF
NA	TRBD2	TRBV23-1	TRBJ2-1	TGCGCCAGCAGTCAACAACTAGCGGGGGAGTACAATGAGCAGTTCTTC	CASSQQLAGEYNEQFF
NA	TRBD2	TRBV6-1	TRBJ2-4	TGTGCCAGCGAGTGGACTCTAGCGGGGGTTTTGACAGCCAAAAACATTCAGTACTTC	CASEWTLAGVLTAKNIQYF
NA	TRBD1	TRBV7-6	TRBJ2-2	TGTGCCAGCAGCCCCAGGGGGCCGGGGGAGCTGTTTTTT	CASSPRGPGELFF
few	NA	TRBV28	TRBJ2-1	TGTGCCAGCAGTCCCTTTGGGGGCAAGCTCTCCAATGAGCAGTTCTTC	CASSPFGGKLSNEQFF
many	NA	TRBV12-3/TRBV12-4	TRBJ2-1	TGTGCCAGCAGTCACAGTTACAATGAGCAGTTCTTC	CASSHSYNEQFF
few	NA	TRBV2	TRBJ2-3	TGTGCCAGCAGTGGCAGGGGAAGCACAGATACGCAGTATTTT	CASSGRGSTDTQYF
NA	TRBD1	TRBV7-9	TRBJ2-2	TGTGCCAGCAGCTTATTTTTTGGGACAGGGGTGAGCACCGGGGAGCTGTTTTTT	CASSLFFGTGVSTGELFF
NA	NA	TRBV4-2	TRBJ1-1	TGTGCCAGCAGCCGCCATTCTATGAACACTGAAGCTTTCTTT	CASSRHSMNTEAFF
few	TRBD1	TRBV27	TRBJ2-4	TGTGCCAGCAGTTGGGACAGCAAAAACATTCAGTACTTC	CASSWDSKNIQYF
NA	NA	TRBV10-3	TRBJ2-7	TGTGCCATCAGTGAGCCACCCCCCTATGGGTTCTACGAGCAGTACTTC	CAISEPPPYGFYEQYF
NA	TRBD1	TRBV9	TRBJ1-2	TGTACCAGCAGCGGGGACAGGGGAGACCACTATGGCTACACCTTC	CTSSGDRGDHYGYTF
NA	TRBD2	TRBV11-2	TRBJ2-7	TGTGCCAGCAGCACTTGGGCTAGAGCGGGGGGGCCTTACGAGCAGTACTTC	CASSTWARAGGPYEQYF